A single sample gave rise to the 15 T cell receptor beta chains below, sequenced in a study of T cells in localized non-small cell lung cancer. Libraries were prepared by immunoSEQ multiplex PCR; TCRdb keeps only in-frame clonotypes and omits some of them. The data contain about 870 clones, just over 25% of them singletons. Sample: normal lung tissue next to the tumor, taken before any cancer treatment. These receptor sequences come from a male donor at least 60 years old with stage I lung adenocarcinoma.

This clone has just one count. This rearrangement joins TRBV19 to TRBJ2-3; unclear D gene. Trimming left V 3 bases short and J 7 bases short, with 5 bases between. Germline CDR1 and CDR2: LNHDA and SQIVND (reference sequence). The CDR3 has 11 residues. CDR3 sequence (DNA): TGTGCCAGTAGTATTGCAAATACGCAGTATTTT. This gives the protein CASSIANTQYF.

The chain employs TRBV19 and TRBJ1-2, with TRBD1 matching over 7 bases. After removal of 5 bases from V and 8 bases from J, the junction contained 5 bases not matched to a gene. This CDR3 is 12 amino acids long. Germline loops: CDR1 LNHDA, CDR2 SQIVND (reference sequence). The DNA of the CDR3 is TGTGCCAGTAGTCCGGGACAGCAAGGCTACACCTTC. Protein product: CASSPGQQGYTF.

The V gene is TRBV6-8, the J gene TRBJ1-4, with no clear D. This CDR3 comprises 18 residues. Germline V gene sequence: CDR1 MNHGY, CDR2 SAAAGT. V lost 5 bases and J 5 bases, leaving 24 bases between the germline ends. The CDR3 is CASSDCSCLLVDNEKLFF. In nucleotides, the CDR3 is TGTGCCAGCAGTGATTGCAGTTGTCTCCTAGTCGACAATGAAAAACTGTTTTTT.

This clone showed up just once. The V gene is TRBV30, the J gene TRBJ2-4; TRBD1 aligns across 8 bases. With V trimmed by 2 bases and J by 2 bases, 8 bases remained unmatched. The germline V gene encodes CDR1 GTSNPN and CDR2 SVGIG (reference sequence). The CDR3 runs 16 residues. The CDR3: CAWSHRGIGSKNIQYF. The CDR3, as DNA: TGTGCCTGGAGTCACAGGGGGATCGGGTCCAAAAACATTCAGTACTTC.

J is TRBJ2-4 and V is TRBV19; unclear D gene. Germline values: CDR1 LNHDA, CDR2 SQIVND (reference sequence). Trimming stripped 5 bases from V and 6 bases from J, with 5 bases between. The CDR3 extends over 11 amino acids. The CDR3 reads CASSLGNIQYF. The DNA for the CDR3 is TGTGCCAGTAGTTTGGGAAACATTCAGTACTTC.

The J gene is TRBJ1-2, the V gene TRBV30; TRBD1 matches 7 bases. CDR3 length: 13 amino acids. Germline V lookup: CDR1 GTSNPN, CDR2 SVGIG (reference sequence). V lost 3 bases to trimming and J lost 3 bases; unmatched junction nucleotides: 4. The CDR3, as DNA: TGTGCCTGGAGATTGCAGGGGGACTATGGCTACACCTTC. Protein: CAWRLQGDYGYTF.

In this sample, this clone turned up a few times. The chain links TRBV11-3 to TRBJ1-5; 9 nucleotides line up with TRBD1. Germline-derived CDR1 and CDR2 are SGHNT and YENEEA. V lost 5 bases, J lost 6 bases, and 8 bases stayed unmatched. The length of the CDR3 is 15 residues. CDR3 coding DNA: TGTGCCAGCAGCGTGACAGGGGGGATGGGTCAGCCCCAGCATTTT. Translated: CASSVTGGMGQPQHF.

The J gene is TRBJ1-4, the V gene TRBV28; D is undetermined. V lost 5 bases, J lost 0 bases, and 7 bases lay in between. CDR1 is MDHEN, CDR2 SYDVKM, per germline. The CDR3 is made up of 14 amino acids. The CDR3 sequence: CASSRVATNEKLFF. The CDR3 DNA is TGTGCCAGCAGTCGAGTTGCAACTAATGAAAAACTGTTTTTT.

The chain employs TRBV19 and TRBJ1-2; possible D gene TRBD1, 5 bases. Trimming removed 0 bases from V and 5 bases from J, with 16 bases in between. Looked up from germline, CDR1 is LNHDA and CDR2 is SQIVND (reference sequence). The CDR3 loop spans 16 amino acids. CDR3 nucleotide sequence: TGTGCCAGTAGTATAGACCTGCAGACAGCGTCGTATGGCTACACCTTC. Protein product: CASSIDLQTASYGYTF.

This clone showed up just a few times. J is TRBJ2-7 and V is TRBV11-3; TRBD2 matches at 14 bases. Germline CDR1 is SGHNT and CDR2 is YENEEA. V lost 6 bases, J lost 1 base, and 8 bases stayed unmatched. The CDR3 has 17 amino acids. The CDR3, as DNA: TGTGCCAGCAGTCCGACTAGCGGGGGGGCTCGTTCCTACGAGCAGTACTTC. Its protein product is CASSPTSGGARSYEQYF. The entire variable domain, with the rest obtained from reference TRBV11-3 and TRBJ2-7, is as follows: EAGVVQSPRYKIIEKKQPVAFWCNPISGHNTLYWYLQNLGQGPELLIRYENEEAVDDSQLPKDRFSAERLKGVDSTLKIQPAELGDSAVYLCASSPTSGGARSYEQYFGPGTRLTVT.

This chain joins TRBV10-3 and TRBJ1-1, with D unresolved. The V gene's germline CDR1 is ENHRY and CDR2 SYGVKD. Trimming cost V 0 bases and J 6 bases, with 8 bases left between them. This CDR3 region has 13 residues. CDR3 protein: CAISESVRAEAFF. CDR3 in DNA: TGTGCCATCAGTGAGTCGGTGAGGGCTGAAGCTTTCTTT.

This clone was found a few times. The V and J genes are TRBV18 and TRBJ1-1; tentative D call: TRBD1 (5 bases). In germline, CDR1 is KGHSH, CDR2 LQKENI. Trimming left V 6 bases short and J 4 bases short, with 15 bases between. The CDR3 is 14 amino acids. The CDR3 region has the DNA TGTGCCAGCTCCCTCGGGGCGACGGGCACTGAAGCTTTCTTT. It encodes CASSLGATGTEAFF.

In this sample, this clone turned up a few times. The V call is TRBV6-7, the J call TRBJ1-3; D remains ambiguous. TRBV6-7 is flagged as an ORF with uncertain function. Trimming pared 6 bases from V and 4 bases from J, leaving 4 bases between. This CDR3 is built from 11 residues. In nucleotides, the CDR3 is TGTGCCAGCAGGGCCGGAAACACCATATATTTT. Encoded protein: CASRAGNTIYF.

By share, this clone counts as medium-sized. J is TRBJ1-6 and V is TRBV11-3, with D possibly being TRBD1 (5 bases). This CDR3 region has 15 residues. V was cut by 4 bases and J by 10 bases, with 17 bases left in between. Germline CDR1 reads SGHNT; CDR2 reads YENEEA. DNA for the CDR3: TGTGCCAGCAGCTCCCCCTCACAGGCTTGGTCACCCCTCCACTTT. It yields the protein CASSSPSQAWSPLHF.

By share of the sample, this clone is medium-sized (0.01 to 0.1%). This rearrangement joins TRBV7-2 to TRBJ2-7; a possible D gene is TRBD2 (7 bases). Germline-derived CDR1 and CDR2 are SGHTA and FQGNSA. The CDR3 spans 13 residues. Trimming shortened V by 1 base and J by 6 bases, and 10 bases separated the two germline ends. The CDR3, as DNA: TGTGCCAGCAGCTTAGGGGGGGGGCCCGAGCAGTACTTC. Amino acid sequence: CASSLGGGPEQYF.